This passage covers 13 T cell receptor beta chains from one sample sequenced in a study of PD-L1 blockade in urothelial cancer. Produced via immunoSEQ multiplex PCR; TCRdb's table is partial and in-frame only. Here the sample spans around 79,000 clones, around four fifths being singletons. Time point noted: pretreatment peripheral blood. The input for sequencing was PBMCs, taken around atezolizumab (anti-PD-L1) treatment. The receptors derive from a man aged 40-49 years with urothelial cancer.

The rearrangement uses TRBV20-1 and TRBJ2-7; D may be TRBD1 (5 bases). Trimming cost V 6 bases and J 3 bases, with 9 bases left between them. CDR1 and CDR2 (germline): DFQATT, SNEGSKA (reference sequence). The CDR3 spans 11 residues. In nucleotides, the CDR3 is TGCAGTGCAGACCAGGGCTACGAGCAGTACTTC. As protein: CSADQGYEQYF.

CDR3: CASSRDFQETQYF. CDR3 sequence (DNA): TGTGCCAGCAGTAGGGACTTCCAAGAGACCCAGTACTTC. V is TRBV6-1 and J is TRBJ2-5; possibly TRBD2 for D (6 bases). Trimming left V 5 bases short and J 1 base short, with 8 bases between. CDR1 MNHNS and CDR2 SASEGT come from the germline V gene. CDR3 length equals 13 residues.

The chain combines TRBV5-8 with TRBJ1-5; no reliable D call. Germline V lookup: CDR1 SGHTS, CDR2 YDEGEE. V lost 2 bases and J lost 5, with 11 bases in between. CDR3 size: 14 residues. CDR3 in amino acids: CASSFGFPDQPQHF. In nucleotides, the CDR3 is TGTGCCAGCAGCTTCGGGTTCCCAGATCAGCCCCAGCATTTT.

The CDR3 DNA is TGCGCCAGCAGCCCCGGGTTGGAAAAACTGTTTTTT. This sequence encodes CASSPGLEKLFF. The chain is built from TRBV5-1 and TRBJ1-4, with no clear D. V dropped 4 bases and J dropped 8 bases, with 9 bases sitting between them. The CDR3 has 12 amino acids. Germline V gene sequence: CDR1 SGHRS, CDR2 YFSETQ.

The chain carries TRBV9 and TRBJ2-1; 7 bases agree with TRBD2. The CDR3 has 16 amino acids. V was clipped by 0 bases and J by 5 bases; unmatched bases: 8. Germline-derived CDR1 and CDR2 are SGDLS and YYNGEE. CDR3 sequence: CASSVGGGLGDNEQFF. The CDR3 coding sequence is TGTGCCAGCAGCGTAGGGGGAGGGCTCGGGGACAATGAGCAGTTCTTC. The full variable domain, rest sourced from reference TRBV9 and TRBJ2-1, is DSGVTQTPKHLITATGQRVTLRCSPRSGDLSVYWYQQSLDQGLQFLIQYYNGEERAKGNILERFSAQQFPDLHSELNLSSLELGDSALYFCASSVGGGLGDNEQFFGPGTRLTVL.

Concerning this clone itself: The junction departs from germline at one end; a sequencing error may be responsible. The rearrangement links TRBV6-5 to TRBJ2-7, with 12 bases aligning to TRBD1. CDR3 length: 16 residues. From germline, CDR1 is MNHEY and CDR2 SVGAGI. The CDR3 loop is CASSYSKGTGGGKRRF. The CDR3 nucleotides are TGTGCCAGCAGTTACTCGAAGGGGACAGGGGGCGGTAAAAGGCGGTTC.

The V call is TRBV9, the J call TRBJ2-5; 10 bases are a match to TRBD1. J lost 5 bases, V lost 3 bases, and 4 bases had no gene match. Germline lookup yields CDR1 SGDLS and CDR2 YYNGEE. This CDR3 has 14 amino acids. The CDR3 DNA follows: TGTGCCAGCAGCGCGGGACAGGGGTCGGAGACCCAGTACTTC. This codes for CASSAGQGSETQYF.

The chain joins TRBV30 to TRBJ1-2; 8 bases fit TRBD1. Germline V gives CDR1 GTSNPN, CDR2 SVGIG (reference sequence). CDR3 length: 15 amino acids. The junction had 14 bases not matched to a gene; V was cut back by 7 bases and J by 4 bases. The CDR3, as DNA: TGTGCCTACAAGGCAGGGGGCACATCTACCTATGGCTACACCTTC. Translating it yields CAYKAGGTSTYGYTF. Looking up the rest from reference TRBV30 and TRBJ1-2 gives the full variable domain: SQTIHQWPATLVQPVGSPLSLECTVEGTSNPNLYWYRQAAGRGLQLLFYSVGIGQISSEVPQNLSASRPQDRQFILSSKKLLLSDSGFYLCAYKAGGTSTYGYTFGSGTRLTVV.

This clone was counted only a few times. The CDR3 DNA sequence: TGTGCCAGCAGCCCAGCGGGGGGCACTGAAGCTTTCTTT. Protein: CASSPAGGTEAFF. The J gene is TRBJ1-1, the V gene TRBV7-2; TRBD1 is a possible D gene (5 bases). Germline-derived CDR1 and CDR2 are SGHTA and FQGNSA. The CDR3 has 13 amino acids. V was shortened by 5 bases and J by 4 bases, with 11 bases between the two germline ends. Full variable domain (missing parts from reference TRBV7-2 and TRBJ1-1): GAGVSQSPSNKVTEKGKDVELRCDPISGHTALYWYRQSLGQGLEFLIYFQGNSAPDKSGLPSDRFSAERTGGSVSTLTIQRTQQEDSAVYLCASSPAGGTEAFFGQGTRLTVV.

The V gene is TRBV11-3, the J gene TRBJ2-3; the D gene is possibly TRBD2 (6 bases). V was trimmed by 5 bases and J by 2 bases, leaving 14 bases between them. CDR1 is SGHNT and CDR2 is YENEEA in the germline V gene. There are 15 residues in the CDR3. In DNA, the CDR3 is TGTGCCAGCAGCAAGGGTTTAGCGGTCACAGATACGCAGTATTTT. This translates into CASSKGLAVTDTQYF.

This chain joins TRBV29-1 and TRBJ2-5; 7 nucleotides line up with TRBD1. The CDR3 totals 14 residues. CDR1 is SQVTM, CDR2 ANQGSEA, per germline. The J segment lost 5 bases and the V segment lost 6 bases, leaving 12 bases of the junction unmatched. The DNA of the CDR3 is TGCAGCGTACGCCCAGGGGGTGCGAGGGAGACCCAGTACTTC. This sequence encodes CSVRPGGARETQYF.

This chain joins TRBV2 and TRBJ2-1; 8 nucleotides agree with TRBD2. V was clipped by 7 bases and J by 2 bases; unmatched bases: 7. Germline V gene lookup returns CDR1 SNHLY and CDR2 FYNNEI. The CDR3 length is 15 residues. The CDR3 reads CASTTGGFPYNEQFF. The CDR3 DNA reads as TGTGCCAGCACCACGGGGGGGTTCCCCTACAATGAGCAGTTCTTC.

There are many counts of this clone. V usage is TRBV7-9 and J usage is TRBJ2-1; 11 bases line up with TRBD2. V dropped 4 bases and J dropped 7; count of bases not matched to a gene: 6. The germline CDR1 and CDR2 sequences are SEHNR and FQNEAQ (reference sequence). The CDR3 loop spans 15 amino acids. The DNA for the CDR3 is TGTGCCAGCAGCTCTTTCGGACTAGCGGGTAATGAGCAGTTCTTC. This codes for CASSSFGLAGNEQFF.